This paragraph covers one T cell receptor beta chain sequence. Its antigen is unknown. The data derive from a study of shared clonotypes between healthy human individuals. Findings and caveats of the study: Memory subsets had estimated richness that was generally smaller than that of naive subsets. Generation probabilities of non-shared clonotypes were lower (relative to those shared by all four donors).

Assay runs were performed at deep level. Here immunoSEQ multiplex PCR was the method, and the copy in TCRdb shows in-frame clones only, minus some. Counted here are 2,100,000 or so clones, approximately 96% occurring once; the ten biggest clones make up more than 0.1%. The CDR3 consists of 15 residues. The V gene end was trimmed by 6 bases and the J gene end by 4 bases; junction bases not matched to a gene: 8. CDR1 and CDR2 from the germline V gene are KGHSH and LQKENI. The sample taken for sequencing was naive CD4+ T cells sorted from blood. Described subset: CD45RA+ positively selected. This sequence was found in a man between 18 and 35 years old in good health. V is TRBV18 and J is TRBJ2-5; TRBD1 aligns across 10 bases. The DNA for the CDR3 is TGTGCCAGCTCTCCCGGGACAGGGGTAGGAGAGACCCAGTACTTC. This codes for CASSPGTGVGETQYF. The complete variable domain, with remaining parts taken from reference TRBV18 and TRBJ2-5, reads NAGVMQNPRHLVRRRGQEARLRCSPMKGHSHVYWYRQLPEEGLKFMVYLQKENIIDESGMPKERFSAEFPKEGPSILRIQQVVRGDSAAYFCASSPGTGVGETQYFGPGTRLLVL.